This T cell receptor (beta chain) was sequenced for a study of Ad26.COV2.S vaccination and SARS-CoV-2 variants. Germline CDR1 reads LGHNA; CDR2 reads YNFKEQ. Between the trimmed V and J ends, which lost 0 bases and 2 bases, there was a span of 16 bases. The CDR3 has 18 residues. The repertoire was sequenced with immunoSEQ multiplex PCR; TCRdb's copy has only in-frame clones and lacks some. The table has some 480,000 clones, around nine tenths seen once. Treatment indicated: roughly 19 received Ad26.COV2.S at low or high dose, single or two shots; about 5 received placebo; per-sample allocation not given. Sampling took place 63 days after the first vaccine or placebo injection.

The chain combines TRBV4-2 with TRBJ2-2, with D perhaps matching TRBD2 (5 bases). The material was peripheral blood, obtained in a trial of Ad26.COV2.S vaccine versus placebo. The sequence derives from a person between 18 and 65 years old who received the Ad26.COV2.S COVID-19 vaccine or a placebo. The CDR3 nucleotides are TGTGCCAGCAGCCAAGAACCGGGAAGGCGTCGTAACACCGGGGAGCTGTTTTTT. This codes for CASSQEPGRRRNTGELFF.